These 18 T cell receptor beta chains were sequenced from one sample in a study of cytomegalovirus exposure and HLA in healthy donors. Repertoires were generated with immunoSEQ multiplex PCR, while TCRdb's copy carries only in-frame clones and drops some. The sample holds some 84,000 clones, just over 90% seen once. Sequencing was carried out using PBMCs. The receptor set was obtained from a man younger than 45 in good health and CMV-seronegative.

This clone occurred once. The gene calls are TRBV7-9 and TRBJ1-4; D not certain. CDR1 is SEHNR, CDR2 FQNEAQ, per germline (reference sequence). V lost 8 bases and J 7 bases, leaving 17 bases between the germline ends. CDR3 length: 14 amino acids. The CDR3 region is CASGSGNRVEKLFF. The CDR3 nucleotides read TGTGCCAGCGGGTCCGGGAACAGAGTTGAAAAACTGTTTTTT.

This clone was detected only once. The chain has TRBV28 and TRBJ2-5; TRBD1 agrees at 7 bases. The germline gives CDR1 MDHEN, CDR2 SYDVKM. The CDR3 is 15 residues long. With 5 bases clipped from V and 4 bases from J, the junction kept 10 bases outside the gene matches. The CDR3 here is CASSVSLTGVETQYF. The CDR3 DNA reads as TGTGCCAGCAGTGTAAGCCTAACAGGGGTAGAGACCCAGTACTTC.

This clone was recorded a few times. V usage is TRBV4-1 and J usage is TRBJ2-5, with D possibly matching TRBD1 (6 bases). The CDR3 contains 15 residues. The germline CDR1 and CDR2 sequences are MGHRA and YSYEKL. V gave up 0 bases and J gave up 3 bases, with 11 bases separating them. The CDR3 sequence: CASSQDQDREETQYF. DNA for the CDR3: TGCGCCAGCAGCCAAGATCAGGACAGAGAAGAGACCCAGTACTTC.

The V call is TRBV7-6, the J call TRBJ2-2; 12 bases align to TRBD1. Trimming cost V 5 bases and J 6 bases; bases outside gene matches: 13. Looked up from germline, CDR1 is SGHVS and CDR2 is FNYEAQ. The CDR3 sequence is 18 residues long. The CDR3 coding sequence is TGTGCCAGCAGCCCTAAACTGACTGGGACAGGGGGCTCCGGGGAGCTGTTTTTT. Protein product: CASSPKLTGTGGSGELFF.

The V call is TRBV7-9, the J call TRBJ2-7; D gene unclear. The CDR3 has 13 amino acids. Germline V gives CDR1 SEHNR, CDR2 FQNEAQ (reference sequence). Between the trimmed V and J ends, which lost 5 bases and 4 bases, there was a span of 12 bases. CDR3 protein: CASSNNDKYEQYF. The CDR3 bases are TGTGCCAGCAGCAACAATGACAAGTACGAGCAGTACTTC. The full variable domain, completed using reference TRBV7-9 and TRBJ2-7, is DTGVSQNPRHKITKRGQNVTFRCDPISEHNRLYWYRQTLGQGPEFLTYFQNEAQLEKSRLLSDRFSAERPKGSFSTLEIQRTEQGDSAMYLCASSNNDKYEQYFGPGTRLTVT.

J is TRBJ2-3 and V is TRBV7-3; 10 bases fit TRBD2. Germline V gene lookup returns CDR1 SGHTA and CDR2 FQGTGA. The V segment lost 1 base and the J segment 5 bases; nucleotides outside the gene matches: 6. The CDR3 consists of 16 residues. CDR3 sequence: CASSLKREGLVDTQYF. The CDR3 DNA sequence: TGTGCCAGCAGCTTAAAGCGGGAGGGCCTGGTAGATACGCAGTATTTT.

This clone was seen once. The rearrangement uses TRBV6-5 and TRBJ2-5; 9 bases align to TRBD1. CDR1 is MNHEY, CDR2 SVGAGI, per germline. The V segment lost 6 bases and the J segment 5 bases; nucleotides outside the gene matches: 4. This CDR3 comprises 13 residues. In DNA, the CDR3 is TGTGCCAGCAGAAGGACAGGGGTCGAGACCCAGTACTTC. Protein product: CASRRTGVETQYF.

The chain carries TRBV19 and TRBJ2-7, with D possibly matching TRBD2 (6 bases). Germline V gene lookup returns CDR1 LNHDA and CDR2 SQIVND (reference sequence). Trimming stripped 7 bases from V and 9 bases from J, with 13 bases between. This CDR3 is 11 amino acids long. The CDR3 protein is CASIGTRGQYF. Written as DNA, the CDR3 is TGTGCCAGTATCGGGACGCGGGGGCAGTACTTC.

This clone has a single count. The chain has TRBV9 and TRBJ1-1; D is unclear. Trimming left V 4 bases short and J 0 bases short, with 7 bases between. This CDR3 comprises 13 residues. CDR1 SGDLS and CDR2 YYNGEE come from the germline V gene. The CDR3 protein is CASSLQMNTEAFF. The CDR3, as DNA: TGTGCCAGCAGCCTTCAGATGAACACTGAAGCTTTCTTT.

The chain uses TRBV7-9 and TRBJ2-7; 7 bases match TRBD1. CDR1 and CDR2 from the germline V gene are SEHNR and FQNEAQ (reference sequence). V trimming: 4 bases; J trimming: 3 bases; junction bases outside the gene matches: 6. The CDR3 spans 14 residues. CDR3 sequence: CASSSRDRYYEQYF. CDR3 DNA: TGTGCCAGCAGCTCCCGGGACAGATACTACGAGCAGTACTTC.

V is TRBV10-3 and J is TRBJ1-2; TRBD1 is a possible D gene (6 bases). The CDR3 contains 13 residues. The V end was cut by 3 bases, the J end by 7 bases, with 12 bases between. Germline-derived CDR1 and CDR2 are ENHRY and SYGVKD. The chain's CDR3 is CAISEEYRAGYTF. For the CDR3, the DNA is TGTGCCATCAGTGAAGAATACAGGGCTGGCTACACCTTC.

The chain is built from TRBV6-1 and TRBJ2-2; no clear D gene. Germline CDR1 is MNHNS and CDR2 is SASEGT. Trimming removed 5 bases from V and 0 bases from J, with 10 bases in between. The CDR3 runs 15 residues. The CDR3 loop reads CASSFGTANTGELFF. The CDR3 coding sequence is TGTGCCAGCAGTTTTGGAACAGCGAACACCGGGGAGCTGTTTTTT.

The rearrangement uses TRBV9 and TRBJ2-1, with 12 nucleotides matching TRBD2. Germline CDR1 reads SGDLS; CDR2 reads YYNGEE. CDR3 length: 18 amino acids. The ends lost 3 bases at V and 6 bases at J; junction bases unmatched: 13. The CDR3 loop reads CASSESASGGAFGNEQFF. The DNA of the CDR3 is TGTGCCAGCAGCGAATCCGCTAGCGGGGGGGCGTTTGGCAATGAGCAGTTCTTC.

The chain is built from TRBV11-2 and TRBJ1-2; TRBD1 might be the D (6 bases). V shed 6 bases and J shed 0 bases, with 14 bases lying between them. Germline CDR1 reads SGHAT; CDR2 reads FQNNGV. The CDR3 consists of 15 residues. CDR3 DNA sequence: TGTGCCAGCAGTGAACAGGGAAGAGCTAACTATGGCTACACCTTC. It codes for CASSEQGRANYGYTF. The full variable domain, with the rest looked up from reference TRBV11-2 and TRBJ1-2, is EAGVAQSPRYKIIEKRQSVAFWCNPISGHATLYWYQQILGQGPKLLIQFQNNGVVDDSQLPKDRFSAERLKGVDSTLKIQPAKLEDSAVYLCASSEQGRANYGYTFGSGTRLTVV.

J is TRBJ2-7 and V is TRBV4-2; 12 bases map to TRBD2. Trimming removed 0 bases from V and 6 bases from J; junction bases left unmatched: 9. This CDR3 has 17 residues. Germline V gene lookup returns CDR1 LGHNA and CDR2 YNFKEQ. The CDR3 loop reads CASSQDLLLAGGGEQYF. CDR3 nucleotides: TGTGCCAGCAGCCAAGACTTACTTCTAGCGGGGGGGGGCGAGCAGTACTTC.

In nucleotides, the CDR3 is TGTGCCAGTAGTATAGACCCCCCCGGGACAGGGGGCTCACCCCTCCACTTT. Its translation: CASSIDPPGTGGSPLHF. The V call is TRBV19, the J call TRBJ1-6; TRBD1 matches at 12 bases. The germline CDR1 and CDR2 sequences are LNHDA and SQIVND (reference sequence). Unmatched junction bases numbered 7, after V lost 0 bases and J lost 10 bases. This CDR3 has 17 amino acids.

This clone was recorded a few times. This chain connects TRBV6-1 to TRBJ2-7; weak D call: TRBD1 (6 bases). V gave up 5 bases and J gave up 3 bases, with 8 bases separating them. Germline-derived CDR1 and CDR2 are MNHNS and SASEGT. The length of the CDR3 is 12 residues. CDR3 in DNA: TGTGCCAGCAGTAGACAGGACTACGAGCAGTACTTC. Residues: CASSRQDYEQYF.

The chain carries TRBV27 and TRBJ1-2; a possible D gene is TRBD1 (6 bases). V was pared by 6 bases and J by 8 bases, with 19 bases between. Germline V gene lookup returns CDR1 MNHEY and CDR2 SMNVEV (reference sequence). The CDR3 totals 14 residues. The CDR3 spells CASRSQDSRYGYTF. CDR3 nucleotides: TGTGCCAGCAGATCACAGGACAGTAGGTACGGCTACACCTTC.